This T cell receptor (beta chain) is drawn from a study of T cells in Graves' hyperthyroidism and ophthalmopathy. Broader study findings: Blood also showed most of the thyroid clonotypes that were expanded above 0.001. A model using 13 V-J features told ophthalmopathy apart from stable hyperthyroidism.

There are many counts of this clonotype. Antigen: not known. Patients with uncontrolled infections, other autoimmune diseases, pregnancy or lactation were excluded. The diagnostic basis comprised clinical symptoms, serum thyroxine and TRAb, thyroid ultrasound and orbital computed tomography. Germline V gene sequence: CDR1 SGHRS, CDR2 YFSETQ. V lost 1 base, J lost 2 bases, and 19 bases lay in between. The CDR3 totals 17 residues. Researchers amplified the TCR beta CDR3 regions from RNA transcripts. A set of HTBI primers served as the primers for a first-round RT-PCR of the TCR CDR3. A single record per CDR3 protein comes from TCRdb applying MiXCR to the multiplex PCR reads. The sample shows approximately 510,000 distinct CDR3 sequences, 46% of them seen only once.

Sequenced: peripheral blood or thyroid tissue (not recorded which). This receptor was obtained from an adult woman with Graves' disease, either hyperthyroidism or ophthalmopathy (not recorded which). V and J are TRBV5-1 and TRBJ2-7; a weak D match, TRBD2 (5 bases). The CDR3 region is CASSLMGSGRSTYEQYF. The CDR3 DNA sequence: TGCGCCAGCAGCTTGATGGGGAGTGGCCGGTCGACCTACGAGCAGTACTTC.